These 18 T cell receptor beta chains originate from one sample sequenced in a study of T cell responses to AZD1222 COVID-19 vaccine. The protocol was immunoSEQ multiplex PCR, while the TCRdb copy is restricted to in-frame clones and leaves out a portion. In the table there are more than 85,000 clones, about four fifths of which are singletons. This specimen consisted of peripheral blood, obtained on day 0 of AZD1222 vaccination. The receptors shown here come from an adult in good health.

The chain links TRBV7-6 to TRBJ1-3, with D possibly matching TRBD1 (6 bases). The germline V gene encodes CDR1 SGHVS and CDR2 FNYEAQ. Trimming removed 5 bases at V and 1 base at J, with 15 bases between. The CDR3 has 16 amino acids. CDR3 bases: TGTGCCAGCAGCGTAAACCGGGACACTTCTGGAAACACCATATATTTT. Translated, it gives CASSVNRDTSGNTIYF. The complete variable domain, with remaining parts taken from reference TRBV7-6 and TRBJ1-3, reads GAGVSQSPRYKVTKRGQDVALRCDPISGHVSLYWYRQALGQGPEFLTYFNYEAQQDKSGLPNDRFSAERPEGSISTLTIQRTEQRDSAMYRCASSVNRDTSGNTIYFGEGSWLTVV.

This chain joins TRBV6-6 and TRBJ2-1; 8 positions match TRBD2. Unmatched junction bases numbered 18, after V lost 5 bases and J lost 9 bases. This CDR3 comprises 17 residues. In germline, CDR1 is MNHNY, CDR2 SVGAGI (reference sequence). CDR3 region: CASSPLRASGSSPEQFF. The CDR3 DNA reads as TGTGCCAGCAGTCCTCTGAGGGCTAGCGGGTCCTCACCTGAGCAGTTCTTC.

This chain joins TRBV3-1 (or the pseudogene TRBV3-2) and TRBJ2-1, with D possibly being TRBD2 (5 bases). V was trimmed by 1 base and J by 4 bases, leaving 11 bases between them. The CDR3 sequence is 15 residues long. Looked up from germline, CDR1 is LGHDT and CDR2 is YNNKEL (reference sequence). The CDR3 sequence is CASSQVAGGYNEQFF. The CDR3 nucleotides are TGTGCCAGCAGCCAAGTTGCGGGTGGTTACAATGAGCAGTTCTTC.

The rearrangement links TRBV12-3 or TRBV12-4 to TRBJ1-5; possibly TRBD1 for D (5 bases). The CDR3 is made up of 13 amino acids. V was pared by 6 bases and J by 7 bases, with 13 bases between. The CDR3 DNA is TGTGCCAGCAGGTTCTCGGGGGAACAGCCCCAGCATTTT. Translating gives CASRFSGEQPQHF.

This chain uses TRBV6-5 with TRBJ2-7, with 7 positions matching TRBD2. CDR3 length: 15 residues. From germline, CDR1 is MNHEY and CDR2 SVGAGI. V shed 1 base and J 3 bases; nucleotides not matched to a gene: 6. The CDR3 is CASSYYAGANYEQYF. The CDR3 DNA reads TGTGCCAGCAGTTACTATGCGGGAGCAAACTACGAGCAGTACTTC.

This clone was counted a single time. The rearrangement links TRBV4-1 to TRBJ2-4; D might be TRBD2 (5 bases). Trimming pared 0 bases from V and 5 bases from J, leaving 23 bases between. The germline V gene has CDR1 MGHRA and CDR2 YSYEKL. This CDR3 is built from 19 residues. The CDR3 DNA reads as TGCGCCAGCAGCCAAGACGGGTGGGCTAGCAGCCCCTCGGAAAACATTCAGTACTTC. Amino acid sequence: CASSQDGWASSPSENIQYF.

The chain has TRBV19 and TRBJ1-2, with 8 bases aligning to TRBD1. Losses at the gene ends were 6 bases for V and 4 bases for J; bases not matched to a gene: 10. This CDR3 spans 15 amino acids. Germline V gene sequence: CDR1 LNHDA, CDR2 SQIVND (reference sequence). CDR3 nucleotides: TGTGCCAGTAGGGACGACAGGGGACAAAGCTATGGCTACACCTTC. Protein sequence: CASRDDRGQSYGYTF.

This chain joins TRBV29-1 and TRBJ1-2, with TRBD1 as a possible D gene (5 bases). Germline-derived CDR1 and CDR2 are SQVTM and ANQGSEA. V lost 4 bases to trimming and J lost 0 bases, with 12 bases between them. The CDR3 is 14 amino acids. Here the CDR3 reads CSVVRDGSNYGYTF. The CDR3, as DNA: TGCAGCGTTGTACGGGACGGCTCTAACTATGGCTACACCTTC.

The chain uses TRBV5-4 and TRBJ2-5, with D possibly being TRBD1 or TRBD2 (5 bases each). Per the germline V gene, CDR1 is SGHNT and CDR2 is YYREEE (reference sequence). The V end was cut by 0 bases, the J end by 4 bases, with 10 bases between. The CDR3 has 14 residues. CDR3 sequence (DNA): TGTGCCAGCAGCTTGGCAGCGAGGGGAGAGACCCAGTACTTC. This encodes CASSLAARGETQYF.

V gene TRBV6-2 or TRBV6-3 combines with J gene TRBJ1-2; D is possibly TRBD1 (6 bases). V lost 0 bases and J lost 7, with 15 bases in between. The CDR3 extends over 15 amino acids. Germline assignment: CDR1 MNHEY and CDR2 SVGEGT. CDR3 loop: CASSYSRGASSGYTF. The CDR3 DNA reads as TGTGCCAGCAGTTACTCGAGGGGGGCTTCCTCTGGCTACACCTTC.

The chain is built from TRBV5-4 and TRBJ2-3, with 10 positions matching TRBD2. V trimming: 5 bases; J trimming: 0 bases; junction bases outside the gene matches: 9. This CDR3 spans 17 amino acids. Germline CDR1 is SGHNT and CDR2 is YYREEE (reference sequence). The CDR3 spells CASSPNLAGGSTDTQYF. The DNA of the CDR3 is TGTGCCAGCAGTCCGAACTTAGCGGGAGGTAGCACAGATACGCAGTATTTT.

The V and J genes are TRBV5-4 and TRBJ1-2; no reliable D call. The V gene's germline CDR1 is SGHNT and CDR2 YYREEE (reference sequence). The CDR3 extends over 14 amino acids. The V and J ends lost 1 base and 1 base respectively, with 8 bases between them. The CDR3 region is CASSLSPVNYGYTF. The CDR3 coding sequence is TGTGCCAGCAGCTTGTCCCCGGTTAACTATGGCTACACCTTC.

V gene TRBV28 combines with J gene TRBJ1-1; D possibly corresponds to TRBD1 (5 bases). CDR1 MDHEN and CDR2 SYDVKM come from the germline V gene. V was pared by 6 bases and J by 6 bases, with 14 bases between. This CDR3 is built from 13 residues. The CDR3 coding sequence is TGTGCCAGCAGCCCCGGGACGGCTTCTGAAGCTTTCTTT. As protein: CASSPGTASEAFF. Drawing the rest from reference TRBV28 and TRBJ1-1, the complete variable domain is DVKVTQSSRYLVKRTGEKVFLECVQDMDHENMFWYRQDPGLGLRLIYFSYDVKMKEKGDIPEGYSVSREKKERFSLILESASTNQTSMYLCASSPGTASEAFFGQGTRLTVV.

The DNA of the CDR3 is TGTGCCAGCAGTGAAGCGATAAACACCATATATTTT. It translates to CASSEAINTIYF. The rearrangement joins TRBV2 to TRBJ1-3; no definite D call. The V gene's germline CDR1 is SNHLY and CDR2 FYNNEI. With 0 bases removed from V and 6 bases from J, the gap between germline ends came to 3 bases. The CDR3 length is 12 residues.

The rearrangement links TRBV7-6 to TRBJ2-5; tentatively, D is TRBD2 (5 bases). CDR1 and CDR2 (germline): SGHVS, FNYEAQ. The CDR3 extends over 13 amino acids. V was clipped by 5 bases and J by 5 bases, with 12 bases between them. CDR3 in amino acids: CASSRGRLETQYF. As DNA, the CDR3 is TGTGCCAGCAGCCGCGGGCGTTTGGAGACCCAGTACTTC.

The chain employs TRBV4-1 and TRBJ2-5; D is possibly TRBD2 (5 bases). The CDR3 consists of 13 residues. The germline CDR1 and CDR2 sequences are MGHRA and YSYEKL. The ends were cut back, 3 bases at V and 5 bases at J, with 10 bases in the middle. CDR3 loop: CASSQVRAETQYF. The CDR3 nucleotides are TGCGCCAGCAGCCAGGTGCGGGCCGAGACCCAGTACTTC.

In nucleotides, the CDR3 is TGTGCCAGCAGTCCTAGACAGCAACCTAATGAAAAACTGTTTTTT. Amino acids: CASSPRQQPNEKLFF. The chain carries TRBV27 and TRBJ1-4; a weak D match, TRBD1 (5 bases). The CDR3 has 15 amino acids. Germline CDR1 is MNHEY and CDR2 is SMNVEV (reference sequence). V lost 5 bases and J 3 bases, leaving 13 bases between the germline ends.

This clone was recorded once. The chain uses TRBV29-1 and TRBJ1-1; tentative D call: TRBD1 (5 bases). Germline V gives CDR1 SQVTM, CDR2 ANQGSEA. The V end lost 3 bases, the J end lost 5 bases, and 10 bases lay between the germline ends. The CDR3 runs to 12 residues. The CDR3 nucleotides are TGCAGCGTTGAGGGACGGGAGACTGAAGCTTTCTTT. Protein sequence: CSVEGRETEAFF.